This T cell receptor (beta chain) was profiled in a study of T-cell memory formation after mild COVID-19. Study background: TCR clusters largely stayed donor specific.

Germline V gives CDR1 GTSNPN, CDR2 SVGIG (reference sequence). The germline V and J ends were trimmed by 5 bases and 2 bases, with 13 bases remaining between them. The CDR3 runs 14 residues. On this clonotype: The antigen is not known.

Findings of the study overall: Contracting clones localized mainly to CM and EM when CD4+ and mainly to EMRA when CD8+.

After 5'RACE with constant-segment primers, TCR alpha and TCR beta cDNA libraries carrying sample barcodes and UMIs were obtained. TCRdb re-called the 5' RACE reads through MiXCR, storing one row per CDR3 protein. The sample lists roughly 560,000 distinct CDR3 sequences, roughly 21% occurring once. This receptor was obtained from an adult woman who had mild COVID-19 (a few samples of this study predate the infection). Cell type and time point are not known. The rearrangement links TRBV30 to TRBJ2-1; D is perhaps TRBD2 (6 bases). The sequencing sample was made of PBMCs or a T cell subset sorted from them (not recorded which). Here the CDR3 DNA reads TGTGCCTGGGGGACTTTAGCGGCCTACAATGAGCAGTTCTTC. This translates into CAWGTLAAYNEQFF.